These T cell receptor beta chains were read from a single sample in a study of post-analysis software for immune sequencing data. TCRdb re-called the PCR reads with MiXCR, one entry per CDR3 protein. The repertoire holds 600,000 to 700,000 distinct CDR3 sequences, with roughly three fifths as singletons. The sample taken for sequencing was blood. The source is a girl aged 2 to 9 with multiple sclerosis. Both conserved end residues are part of each CDR3. The D gene is left open where the match is weak. Clone size is stated in some rows and not others, as once, few, many or a class when expanded.

J,D,size,V,CDR3,DNA
TRBJ2-5,TRBD1,NA,TRBV9,CASSSRPISGQKGETQYF,TGTGCCAGCAGCTCGAGGCCTATTTCGGGACAGAAAGGGGAGACCCAGTACTTC
TRBJ2-5,TRBD1,few,TRBV29-1,CSVIRQGRQETQYF,TGCAGCGTTATCCGACAGGGGCGACAAGAGACCCAGTACTTC
TRBJ2-4,TRBD2,NA,TRBV25-1,CASSEYLAGVKNIQYF,TGTGCCAGCAGTGAATATCTAGCGGGAGTCAAAAACATTCAGTACTTC
TRBJ2-7,NA,NA,TRBV12-3/TRBV12-4,CASSLIGGGHEQYF,TGTGCCAGCAGTTTAATCGGTGGGGGCCACGAGCAGTACTTC
TRBJ1-4,NA,NA,TRBV7-8,CASSSSRSTTNEKLFF,TGTGCCAGCAGCTCTAGTCGGAGTACGACTAATGAAAAACTGTTTTTT
TRBJ2-2,TRBD2,few,TRBV3-1,CASRGLANTGELFF,TGTGCCAGCCGAGGACTAGCGAACACCGGGGAGCTGTTTTTT
TRBJ2-1,TRBD2,NA,TRBV5-1,CASSLATAGGSSYNEQFF,TGCGCCAGCAGCTTGGCCACGGCGGGAGGATCCTCCTACAATGAGCAGTTCTTC
TRBJ2-5,TRBD1,NA,TRBV12-5,CASGVDRVWETQYF,TGTGCTAGTGGTGTAGACAGGGTTTGGGAGACCCAGTACTTC
TRBJ2-7,NA,NA,TRBV29-1,CSATRDVYEQYF,TGCAGCGCTACCAGGGACGTCTACGAGCAGTACTTC
TRBJ1-1,NA,once,TRBV2,CASRAPSGRMNTEAFF,TGTGCCAGCCGGGCCCCGTCGGGGCGGATGAACACTGAAGCTTTCTTT
TRBJ2-3,NA,NA,TRBV7-2,CASSSLLGDTQYF,TGTGCCAGCAGCTCCCTCCTTGGGGATACGCAGTATTTT
TRBJ2-7,NA,NA,TRBV5-1,CASSLDRFIYEQYF,TGCGCCAGCAGCTTGGACAGGTTTATCTACGAGCAGTACTTC
TRBJ2-7,TRBD2,NA,TRBV6-1,CASSQSREGYEQYF,TGTGCCAGCAGTCAGTCCAGGGAGGGCTACGAGCAGTACTTC
TRBJ2-3,TRBD1,NA,TRBV20-1,CSASDRGKGTDTQYF,TGCAGTGCTAGCGACAGGGGAAAGGGCACAGATACGCAGTATTTT
TRBJ2-5,NA,NA,TRBV12-3/TRBV12-4,CASSSRSQETQYF,TGTGCCAGCAGTTCCAGGAGCCAAGAGACCCAGTACTTC
TRBJ2-5,NA,NA,TRBV6-1,CASSEWARGEFGETQYF,TGTGCCAGCAGTGAATGGGCCAGGGGGGAATTTGGAGAGACCCAGTACTTC
TRBJ2-7,TRBD2,NA,TRBV28,CASSFWGEGYEQYF,TGTGCCAGCAGTTTTTGGGGGGAGGGATACGAGCAGTACTTC
TRBJ2-3,NA,NA,TRBV11-2,CASSFIPTDTQYF,TGTGCCAGCAGCTTTATCCCCACAGATACGCAGTATTTT
TRBJ2-1,NA,NA,TRBV10-3,CAISESIGKNEQFF,TGTGCCATCAGTGAAAGTATTGGGAAAAATGAGCAGTTCTTC
TRBJ2-7,NA,NA,TRBV27,CASSLDGNSYEQYF,TGTGCCAGCAGTTTAGACGGGAACTCCTACGAGCAGTACTTC
TRBJ2-1,TRBD2,NA,TRBV27,CASSSQGLALDEQFF,TGTGCCAGCAGTTCTCAGGGACTAGCTCTTGATGAGCAGTTCTTC
TRBJ2-2,NA,NA,TRBV6-1,CALTASTGELFF,TGTGCCCTGACAGCCTCCACCGGGGAGCTGTTTTTT
TRBJ1-2,NA,NA,TRBV12-3/TRBV12-4,CASSFGTWREGYTF,TGTGCCAGCAGTTTCGGGACTTGGAGGGAGGGCTACACCTTC
TRBJ1-2,TRBD1,NA,TRBV29-1,CSVPWTGAPYGYTF,TGCAGCGTTCCTTGGACAGGGGCTCCCTATGGCTACACCTTC
TRBJ2-5,TRBD1,few,TRBV6-6,CASSPGTGVQYF,TGTGCCAGCAGCCCCGGGACAGGGGTGCAGTACTTC
TRBJ2-3,NA,NA,TRBV5-1,CASSQVDSYTDTQYF,TGCGCCAGCAGTCAGGTCGACAGCTACACAGATACGCAGTATTTT
TRBJ2-5,NA,NA,TRBV12-3/TRBV12-4,CASSLYTTGPQETQYF,TGTGCCAGCAGTTTGTATACTACCGGGCCACAAGAGACCCAGTACTTC
TRBJ2-1,NA,NA,TRBV7-3,CASSSGRANEQFF,TGTGCCAGCAGCTCCGGCAGGGCCAATGAGCAGTTCTTC
TRBJ2-4,NA,NA,TRBV20-1,CSARADKNIQYF,TGCAGTGCTAGAGCTGACAAAAACATTCAGTACTTC
TRBJ2-1,TRBD2,NA,TRBV27,CASRLAGGPGNEQFF,TGTGCCAGCAGGCTAGCGGGAGGGCCAGGTAATGAGCAGTTCTTC
TRBJ1-1,TRBD1,few,TRBV12-3/TRBV12-4,CASSTSPRDRALQAFF,TGTGCCAGCAGTACCTCCCCCCGGGACAGAGCATTGCAAGCTTTCTTT
TRBJ2-1,TRBD1,NA,TRBV5-1,CASSLGSGQETQFF,TGCGCCAGCAGCTTGGGTTCGGGACAGGAGACCCAGTTCTTC
TRBJ2-5,TRBD1,NA,TRBV7-9,CASSWPGDRDQSAQYF,TGTGCCAGCAGCTGGCCCGGGGACAGGGACCAGTCGGCCCAGTACTTC
TRBJ1-1,NA,NA,TRBV29-1,CSVEARNTEAFF,TGCAGCGTTGAAGCCAGGAACACTGAAGCTTTCTTT
TRBJ2-4,NA,NA,TRBV3-1,CASSQTADIQYF,TGTGCCAGCAGCCAAACAGCAGACATTCAGTACTTC
TRBJ1-2,TRBD1,NA,TRBV11-2,CASSLGQGAIQGYTF,TGTGCCAGCAGCTTGGGACAGGGGGCCATCCAAGGCTACACCTTC
TRBJ2-1,NA,NA,TRBV3-1,CASSQEAPPSYNEQFF,TGTGCCAGCAGCCAAGAAGCCCCGCCCTCGTACAATGAGCAGTTCTTC
TRBJ2-1,TRBD2,few,TRBV20-1,CSAGGLAGGFSYNGQFF,TGCAGTGCCGGGGGGCTAGCGGGAGGGTTCTCCTACAATGGGCAGTTCTTC
TRBJ2-3,NA,NA,TRBV12-3/TRBV12-4,CASQTGGTDTQYF,TGTGCCAGCCAAACGGGGGGCACAGATACGCAGTATTTT
TRBJ2-2,NA,NA,TRBV7-9,CASRLKGGRGDTGELFF,TGTGCCAGCCGGCTTAAAGGCGGCAGGGGTGACACCGGGGAGCTGTTTTTT
TRBJ1-2,NA,NA,TRBV15,CATSRGGGQTYGYTF,TGTGCCACCAGCAGAGGCGGAGGACAAACCTATGGCTACACCTTC
TRBJ1-2,NA,NA,TRBV12-3/TRBV12-4,CAGRRGLLLYGYTF,TGTGCCGGGAGGCGGGGACTCCTCCTCTATGGCTACACCTTC
TRBJ2-5,TRBD2,few,TRBV29-1,CSVGQGPGRDQYF,TGCAGCGTTGGCCAGGGCCCAGGGAGGGACCAGTACTTC